Following are 8 T cell receptor beta chains from one sample sequenced in a study of blood T cell repertoires in COVID-19 (dated by TCRdb to about 2020). Receptor amplification or capture employed the immunoSEQ multiplex PCR assay. This immuneACCESS table, as held by TCRdb, lists in-frame sequences with V and J called but not all clones. Of the missing ones, under half trace to an unresolved V gene in checked studies; the others have no known cause. The sample table lists around 170,000 clones, over 90% of them with a count of one. Clones ranked in the top ten supply approximately 0.56% of the sample. Sequencing was done on a sample of peripheral blood. All receptors derive from a man between 45 and 60 years old with acute or convalescent COVID-19.

The V gene is TRBV6-5, the J gene TRBJ1-3; D is undetermined. The CDR3 has 15 residues. Germline values: CDR1 MNHEY, CDR2 SVGAGI. The ends were cut back, 7 bases at V and 4 bases at J, with 17 bases in the middle. The CDR3 is CASILPGGSGNTIYF. CDR3 nucleotide sequence: TGTGCCAGCATCTTGCCGGGAGGGTCCGGAAACACCATATATTTT.

The rearrangement joins TRBV28 to TRBJ2-1; 13 bases align to TRBD2. This CDR3 spans 16 amino acids. From germline, CDR1 is MDHEN and CDR2 SYDVKM. The V segment lost 5 bases and the J segment 2 bases; nucleotides outside the gene matches: 3. The CDR3 nucleotides are TGTGCCAGCAGTCAAGGACTAGCGGGAGCCTACAATGAGCAGTTCTTC. Its translation: CASSQGLAGAYNEQFF.

The rearrangement links TRBV13 to TRBJ1-5; TRBD1 might be the D (5 bases). Germline loops: CDR1 PRHDT, CDR2 FYEKMQ (reference sequence). This CDR3 has 14 amino acids. Between the trimmed V and J ends, which lost 9 bases and 0 bases, there was a span of 12 bases. CDR3 in amino acids: CASSTGRSNQPQHF. The CDR3 nucleotides read TGTGCCAGTTCAACAGGACGTAGCAATCAGCCCCAGCATTTT.

The gene calls are TRBV12-3 or TRBV12-4 and TRBJ1-1; 7 bases fit TRBD1. J lost 6 bases, V lost 6 bases, and 7 bases had no gene match. The CDR3 consists of 13 residues. Here the CDR3 DNA reads TGTGCCAGCAGCTCGACAGGGCGCTCTGAAGCTTTCTTT. Residues: CASSSTGRSEAFF.

This sequence joins TRBV7-6 and TRBJ1-1, with TRBD1 identical over 7 bases. Germline lookup yields CDR1 SGHVS and CDR2 FNYEAQ. CDR3 size: 16 residues. V lost 5 bases to trimming and J lost 7 bases; unmatched junction nucleotides: 16. CDR3 nucleotide sequence: TGTGCCAGCAGCGCCCGACTAGGGGGCGAACCTAATGAAGCTTTCTTT. Translated, it gives CASSARLGGEPNEAFF.

This chain uses TRBV30 with TRBJ1-5, with D uncertain. The ends were cut back, 1 base at V and 4 bases at J, with 8 bases in the middle. Germline CDR1 reads GTSNPN; CDR2 reads SVGIG (reference sequence). The CDR3 totals 13 residues. As DNA, the CDR3 is TGTGCCTGGAGTGACAGTGGGAATCAGCCCCAGCATTTT. Residues: CAWSDSGNQPQHF.

The CDR3 DNA reads TGTGCCAGCAGCGTAGGGAAGGGAGCTACAATTAACACTGAAGCTTTCTTT. Amino acids: CASSVGKGATINTEAFF. This sequence joins TRBV9 and TRBJ1-1; D gene ambiguous. CDR1 is SGDLS and CDR2 is YYNGEE in the germline V gene. The V and J ends lost 0 bases and 2 bases respectively, with 17 bases between them. The CDR3 is 17 amino acids. The full variable domain, rest sourced from reference TRBV9 and TRBJ1-1, is DSGVTQTPKHLITATGQRVTLRCSPRSGDLSVYWYQQSLDQGLQFLIQYYNGEERAKGNILERFSAQQFPDLHSELNLSSLELGDSALYFCASSVGKGATINTEAFFGQGTRLTVV.

The gene calls are TRBV28 and TRBJ1-5; D is unresolved. Germline lookup yields CDR1 MDHEN and CDR2 SYDVKM. CDR3 length: 12 amino acids. This CDR3 reads CVSGIGNQPQHF. CDR3 in DNA: TGTGTCTCCGGGATCGGCAATCAGCCCCAGCATTTT.